The rows below give T cell receptor beta chains drawn from one sample of a study of cytomegalovirus exposure and HLA in healthy donors. Assay: immunoSEQ multiplex PCR; the TCRdb copy retains only in-frame clones and omits some. Among 220,000 or so clones, 60% to 80% were seen once, and the ten largest hold 1.8%. Sequenced material: PBMCs. The receptor set was obtained from a woman in her twenties or thirties in good health and CMV-seronegative. CDR3s include the opening cysteine and the closing phenylalanine or tryptophan. The D gene is left open where the match is weak. Clone size appears in some rows only: once, few, many, or a class for an expanded clone.

clone size: once
J gene: TRBJ1-4
V gene: TRBV29-1
D gene: NA
CDR3 protein: CSVRTENEKLFF
CDR3 DNA: TGCAGCGTTCGGACTGAGAATGAAAAACTGTTTTTT

clone size: NA
J gene: TRBJ2-1
V gene: TRBV29-1
D gene: TRBD1
CDR3 protein: CSDRDSSYNEQFF
CDR3 DNA: TGCAGCGACCGGGACAGCTCCTACAATGAGCAGTTCTTC

clone size: NA
J gene: TRBJ2-5
V gene: TRBV5-1
D gene: NA
CDR3 protein: CASSLITAGQETQYF
CDR3 DNA: TGCGCCAGCAGCTTGATCACAGCAGGTCAAGAGACCCAGTACTTC

clone size: NA
J gene: TRBJ2-7
V gene: TRBV18
D gene: TRBD1
CDR3 protein: CASSPGDSRLSEGLEQYF
CDR3 DNA: TGTGCCAGCTCACCAGGGGACAGCCGGCTTAGCGAAGGTCTCGAGCAGTACTTC

clone size: NA
J gene: TRBJ1-2
V gene: TRBV19
D gene: TRBD1
CDR3 protein: CASSRDREFSYTF
CDR3 DNA: TGTGCCAGTTCCCGGGACAGGGAGTTTAGCTACACCTTC

clone size: NA
J gene: TRBJ1-1
V gene: TRBV6-1
D gene: NA
CDR3 protein: CASSFTGTYTEAFF
CDR3 DNA: TGTGCCAGCAGTTTTACAGGGACCTACACTGAAGCTTTCTTT

clone size: NA
J gene: TRBJ2-7
V gene: TRBV7-9
D gene: TRBD1
CDR3 protein: CASSSGQGRYEQYF
CDR3 DNA: TGTGCCAGCAGCTCCGGACAGGGGAGATACGAGCAGTACTTC

clone size: few
J gene: TRBJ1-1
V gene: TRBV7-2
D gene: NA
CDR3 protein: CASSLLGAAEAFF
CDR3 DNA: TGTGCCAGCAGCTTATTAGGGGCAGCCGAAGCTTTCTTT

clone size: NA
J gene: TRBJ1-4
V gene: TRBV30
D gene: NA
CDR3 protein: CAWSPAEEKLFF
CDR3 DNA: TGTGCCTGGAGTCCGGCGGAGGAAAAACTGTTTTTT

clone size: NA
J gene: TRBJ2-7
V gene: TRBV2
D gene: TRBD1
CDR3 protein: CASSEVGQGANEQYF
CDR3 DNA: TGTGCCAGCAGTGAAGTCGGACAGGGGGCAAACGAGCAGTACTTC

clone size: NA
J gene: TRBJ2-2
V gene: TRBV30
D gene: NA
CDR3 protein: CAWSLTGELFF
CDR3 DNA: TGTGCCTGGAGTCTCACCGGGGAGCTGTTTTTT

clone size: NA
J gene: TRBJ2-1
V gene: TRBV2
D gene: TRBD1
CDR3 protein: CATSHGQGVYNEQFF
CDR3 DNA: TGTGCCACCTCACACGGACAGGGCGTTTACAATGAGCAGTTCTTC

clone size: NA
J gene: TRBJ1-2
V gene: TRBV9
D gene: TRBD1
CDR3 protein: CASSVGQGGGYTF
CDR3 DNA: TGTGCCAGCAGCGTAGGACAGGGGGGTGGCTACACCTTC

clone size: few
J gene: TRBJ1-3
V gene: TRBV5-1
D gene: TRBD1
CDR3 protein: CASSLRQGGSGNTIYF
CDR3 DNA: TGCGCCAGCAGCTTGCGACAGGGCGGCTCTGGAAACACCATATATTTT

clone size: NA
J gene: TRBJ1-1
V gene: TRBV15
D gene: NA
CDR3 protein: CATSRREESTEAFF
CDR3 DNA: TGTGCCACCAGCAGACGTGAAGAGTCCACTGAAGCTTTCTTT

clone size: once
J gene: TRBJ2-3
V gene: TRBV2
D gene: NA
CDR3 protein: CASSERAVGTDTQYF
CDR3 DNA: TGTGCCAGCAGTGAGAGAGCGGTGGGCACAGATACGCAGTATTTT

clone size: NA
J gene: TRBJ1-5
V gene: TRBV6-1
D gene: NA
CDR3 protein: CASSWLQNQPQHF
CDR3 DNA: TGTGCCAGCAGTTGGTTACAGAATCAGCCCCAGCATTTT

clone size: NA
J gene: TRBJ1-2
V gene: TRBV9
D gene: TRBD1
CDR3 protein: CASSVDIQGAAGYTF
CDR3 DNA: TGTGCCAGCAGCGTAGATATTCAGGGGGCGGCTGGCTACACCTTC

clone size: NA
J gene: TRBJ1-3
V gene: TRBV6-5
D gene: TRBD1
CDR3 protein: CANTGGPGNTIYF
CDR3 DNA: TGTGCCAACACAGGGGGCCCTGGAAACACCATATATTTT

clone size: NA
J gene: TRBJ1-2
V gene: TRBV9
D gene: TRBD1
CDR3 protein: CASSVAVGQGPYGYTF
CDR3 DNA: TGTGCCAGCAGCGTAGCTGTTGGACAGGGCCCCTATGGCTACACCTTC

clone size: NA
J gene: TRBJ1-2
V gene: TRBV5-1
D gene: NA
CDR3 protein: CASSATQGPLNYGYTF
CDR3 DNA: TGCGCCAGCAGCGCTACTCAGGGGCCTCTTAACTATGGCTACACCTTC

clone size: NA
J gene: TRBJ1-3
V gene: TRBV9
D gene: TRBD1
CDR3 protein: CASSEYTGAISGNTIYF
CDR3 DNA: TGTGCCAGCAGCGAGTATACAGGGGCCATCTCTGGAAACACCATATATTTT

clone size: NA
J gene: TRBJ2-7
V gene: TRBV25-1
D gene: NA
CDR3 protein: CASSGGGRGSYEQYF
CDR3 DNA: TGTGCCAGCAGTGGGGGGGGGCGCGGGTCCTACGAGCAGTACTTC

clone size: NA
J gene: TRBJ1-1
V gene: TRBV2
D gene: NA
CDR3 protein: CASRSYRAVRTEAFF
CDR3 DNA: TGTGCCAGCAGGTCATACAGGGCTGTTCGCACTGAAGCTTTCTTT

clone size: NA
J gene: TRBJ2-1
V gene: TRBV29-1
D gene: TRBD2
CDR3 protein: CSVREGGLNEQFF
CDR3 DNA: TGCAGCGTTCGGGAGGGAGGGCTGAATGAGCAGTTCTTC

clone size: NA
J gene: TRBJ2-7
V gene: TRBV9
D gene: NA
CDR3 protein: CASSVGAAEGYEQYF
CDR3 DNA: TGTGCCAGCAGCGTAGGTGCAGCGGAAGGTTACGAGCAGTACTTC

clone size: NA
J gene: TRBJ1-6
V gene: TRBV27
D gene: NA
CDR3 protein: CASSFLRGGYNSPLHF
CDR3 DNA: TGTGCCAGCAGTTTCCTCCGGGGGGGATATAATTCACCCCTCCACTTT

clone size: NA
J gene: TRBJ2-2
V gene: TRBV7-9
D gene: NA
CDR3 protein: CASSLERPNTGELFF
CDR3 DNA: TGTGCCAGCAGCTTAGAGCGACCGAACACCGGGGAGCTGTTTTTT

clone size: NA
J gene: TRBJ1-3
V gene: TRBV2
D gene: NA
CDR3 protein: CASSRTEGNTIYF
CDR3 DNA: TGTGCCAGCAGTAGGACAGAAGGAAACACCATATATTTT

clone size: NA
J gene: TRBJ1-1
V gene: TRBV19
D gene: TRBD1
CDR3 protein: CASSASRTGSEAFF
CDR3 DNA: TGTGCCAGTAGTGCCTCCCGGACAGGGAGTGAAGCTTTCTTT

clone size: few
J gene: TRBJ2-1
V gene: TRBV7-9
D gene: TRBD1
CDR3 protein: CASSPGGADNEQFF
CDR3 DNA: TGTGCCAGCAGCCCAGGGGGCGCGGACAATGAGCAGTTCTTC

clone size: NA
J gene: TRBJ1-1
V gene: TRBV7-2
D gene: TRBD1
CDR3 protein: CASSLRQGGTEAFF
CDR3 DNA: TGTGCCAGCAGCTTAAGACAGGGGGGGACTGAAGCTTTCTTT

clone size: NA
J gene: TRBJ2-7
V gene: TRBV6-5
D gene: TRBD1
CDR3 protein: CASSFSTGGKSYEQYF
CDR3 DNA: TGTGCCAGCAGTTTTTCGACAGGGGGCAAAAGCTACGAGCAGTACTTC

clone size: few
J gene: TRBJ1-3
V gene: TRBV5-4
D gene: TRBD1
CDR3 protein: CASSLRATRGTGNTIYF
CDR3 DNA: TGTGCCAGCAGCTTGCGTGCAACCAGGGGGACTGGAAACACCATATATTTT

clone size: NA
J gene: TRBJ2-7
V gene: TRBV30
D gene: NA
CDR3 protein: CAWRRTPYEQYF
CDR3 DNA: TGTGCCTGGAGGAGGACACCCTACGAGCAGTACTTC

clone size: NA
J gene: TRBJ2-2
V gene: TRBV27
D gene: TRBD1
CDR3 protein: CASSFDRAGELFF
CDR3 DNA: TGTGCCAGCAGTTTTGACAGGGCCGGGGAGCTGTTTTTT

clone size: few
J gene: TRBJ2-3
V gene: TRBV19
D gene: TRBD1
CDR3 protein: CASSTGQGWTDTQYF
CDR3 DNA: TGTGCCAGTAGTACGGGACAGGGCTGGACAGATACGCAGTATTTT

clone size: NA
J gene: TRBJ2-3
V gene: TRBV5-1
D gene: TRBD2
CDR3 protein: CASSLSSGGADTQYF
CDR3 DNA: TGCGCCAGCAGCTTGAGTAGCGGGGGGGCGGATACGCAGTATTTT

clone size: few
J gene: TRBJ2-1
V gene: TRBV6-6
D gene: TRBD2
CDR3 protein: CASTVGLAGNEQFF
CDR3 DNA: TGTGCCAGCACCGTGGGACTAGCGGGGAATGAGCAGTTCTTC

clone size: NA
J gene: TRBJ2-7
V gene: TRBV19
D gene: TRBD2
CDR3 protein: CASSEGGVPYEQYF
CDR3 DNA: TGTGCCAGTAGCGAGGGAGGGGTGCCCTACGAGCAGTACTTC

clone size: NA
J gene: TRBJ2-7
V gene: TRBV7-2
D gene: TRBD2
CDR3 protein: CASSVGLAGEYEQYF
CDR3 DNA: TGTGCCAGCAGCGTAGGGCTAGCGGGAGAATATGAGCAGTACTTC

clone size: NA
J gene: TRBJ1-3
V gene: TRBV5-1
D gene: NA
CDR3 protein: CASSLGGEGNTIYF
CDR3 DNA: TGCGCCAGCAGCTTGGGTGGAGAGGGAAACACCATATATTTT

clone size: NA
J gene: TRBJ1-3
V gene: TRBV6-5
D gene: NA
CDR3 protein: CASSSGTPTYGNTIYF
CDR3 DNA: TGTGCCAGCAGTTCCGGGACACCTACTTATGGAAACACCATATATTTT

clone size: NA
J gene: TRBJ2-3
V gene: TRBV19
D gene: NA
CDR3 protein: CASSTDRTDTQYF
CDR3 DNA: TGTGCCAGTAGTACCGACAGGACAGATACGCAGTATTTT

clone size: medium-sized
J gene: TRBJ1-4
V gene: TRBV10-3
D gene: NA
CDR3 protein: CAISEAGSEKLFF
CDR3 DNA: TGTGCCATCAGTGAGGCCGGTTCCGAAAAACTGTTTTTT

clone size: NA
J gene: TRBJ2-1
V gene: TRBV9
D gene: TRBD2
CDR3 protein: CASSRLAGKSSYNEQFF
CDR3 DNA: TGTGCCAGCAGCAGGCTAGCGGGAAAGAGCTCCTACAATGAGCAGTTCTTC

clone size: NA
J gene: TRBJ1-4
V gene: TRBV7-8
D gene: TRBD1
CDR3 protein: CASSPAGGGRTNEKLFF
CDR3 DNA: TGTGCCAGCAGCCCAGCGGGAGGGGGCCGGACTAATGAAAAACTGTTTTTT

clone size: NA
J gene: TRBJ2-1
V gene: TRBV2
D gene: TRBD1
CDR3 protein: CASSRQGYNEQFF
CDR3 DNA: TGTGCCAGCAGTAGACAGGGCTACAATGAGCAGTTCTTC

clone size: NA
J gene: TRBJ2-5
V gene: TRBV10-3
D gene: TRBD2
CDR3 protein: CAIARGFGGETQYF
CDR3 DNA: TGTGCCATCGCCCGCGGGTTCGGGGGGGAGACCCAGTACTTC

clone size: NA
J gene: TRBJ2-2
V gene: TRBV11-2
D gene: NA
CDR3 protein: CASSLQGQGGELFF
CDR3 DNA: TGTGCCAGCAGCTTACAGGGGCAGGGCGGGGAGCTGTTTTTT

clone size: NA
J gene: TRBJ1-2
V gene: TRBV11-2
D gene: NA
CDR3 protein: CASSLNKGNYGYTF
CDR3 DNA: TGTGCCAGCAGCTTAAATAAGGGGAACTATGGCTACACCTTC

clone size: NA
J gene: TRBJ1-5
V gene: TRBV7-8
D gene: NA
CDR3 protein: CASSLELLGGQPQHF
CDR3 DNA: TGTGCCAGCAGCTTAGAACTTCTGGGGGGTCAGCCCCAGCATTTT

clone size: NA
J gene: TRBJ2-2
V gene: TRBV28
D gene: TRBD1
CDR3 protein: CASSFPRTGGVTGELFF
CDR3 DNA: TGTGCCAGCAGTTTCCCCCGGACAGGGGGCGTAACCGGGGAGCTGTTTTTT

clone size: NA
J gene: TRBJ2-7
V gene: TRBV27
D gene: TRBD1
CDR3 protein: CASRGTGSSYEQYF
CDR3 DNA: TGTGCCAGCAGGGGGACAGGGAGCTCCTACGAGCAGTACTTC